The present T cell receptor beta chain was sequenced within a study of T cell clones after liver transplantation. On the study more broadly: A pre-transplant mixed lymphocyte reaction with TCRbeta sequencing defined graft-donor-reactive clones followed in post-transplant blood. Without induction therapy, subjects received standard immunosuppression until 12-24 months post-transplant.

Germline lookup yields CDR1 SGHRS and CDR2 YFSETQ. The CDR3 loop spans 16 amino acids. J gave up 2 bases and V 3 bases, and 10 bases lay outside the gene matches. Comment on this clone: The antigen is undetermined.

Generated by immunoSEQ multiplex PCR, the TCRdb table keeps only in-frame clones and is missing some. The sample holds around 43,000 clones, 70% to 90% seen once. Whole-study findings and limits: These preliminary findings come from unstandardized post-transplant sampling times. Circulating graft-donor-reactive CD4 TCRbeta sequences fell significantly post-transplant in 5 of 8 subjects.

The input for sequencing was CD4+ T cells from blood, taken 24 months after liver transplant. This sequence originates from a human patient who received a liver transplant. The graft donor may account for some of the T cells. J is TRBJ2-5 and V is TRBV5-1; 7 bases fit TRBD2. The CDR3 reads CASSSGGWLAQETQYF. The CDR3, as DNA: TGCGCCAGCAGCTCGGGGGGATGGCTAGCACAAGAGACCCAGTACTTC.